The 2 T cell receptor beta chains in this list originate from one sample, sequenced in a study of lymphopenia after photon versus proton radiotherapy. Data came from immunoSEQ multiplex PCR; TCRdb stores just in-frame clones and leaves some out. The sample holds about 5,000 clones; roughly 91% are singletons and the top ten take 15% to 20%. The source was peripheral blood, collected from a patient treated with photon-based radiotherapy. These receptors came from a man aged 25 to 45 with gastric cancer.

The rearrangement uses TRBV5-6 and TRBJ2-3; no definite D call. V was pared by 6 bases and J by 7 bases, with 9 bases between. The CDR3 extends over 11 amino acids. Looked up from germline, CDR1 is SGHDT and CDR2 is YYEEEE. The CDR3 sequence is CASTLGNTQYF. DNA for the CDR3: TGTGCCAGCACCCTAGGAAATACGCAGTATTTT.

The CDR3 DNA is TGCGCCAGCAGCTTGCGCCGGGACAGGGACTACGAGCAGTACTTC. Encoded protein: CASSLRRDRDYEQYF. The rearrangement links TRBV5-1 to TRBJ2-7, with 9 positions matching TRBD1. CDR1 SGHRS and CDR2 YFSETQ come from the germline V gene. V was clipped by 1 base and J by 3 bases; unmatched bases: 5. This CDR3 spans 15 amino acids. The full variable domain, rest sourced from reference TRBV5-1 and TRBJ2-7, is KAGVTQTPRYLIKTRGQQVTLSCSPISGHRSVSWYQQTPGQGLQFLFEYFSETQRNKGNFPGRFSGRQFSNSRSEMNVSTLELGDSALYLCASSLRRDRDYEQYFGPGTRLTVT.